Only a few counts were recorded for the clone carrying this TCR beta chain. Just one base apart from a much larger clone, this may be a read error. The sample is drawn from a study of T cells in Graves' hyperthyroidism and ophthalmopathy. CDR1 is SGHNT and CDR2 is YENEEA in the germline V gene. The CDR3 spans 13 residues. Amplified TCR beta CDR3 regions derived from RNA transcripts. Initially, a first-round RT-PCR of the TCR CDR3 employed the HTBI primer set. TCRdb used MiXCR to reprocess the multiplex PCR reads, holding one entry per CDR3 protein. The sample includes approximately 400,000 distinct CDR3 sequences, 15% to 18% of them seen just once.

The sample comprised blood. V and J are TRBV11-3 and TRBJ2-1; no clear D gene. The TCR comes from a woman aged 18 to 35 with Graves' hyperthyroidism. CDR3 DNA sequence: TGTGCCAGCAGCTTACGCACGGGCAATGAGCAGCTCTTC. Its protein is CASSLRTGNEQLF.